This T cell receptor (beta chain) comes out of a study of T cell responses to AZD1222 COVID-19 vaccine. Comments on this clone: Its specificity is not known.

The germline CDR1 and CDR2 sequences are LGHDT and YNNKEL (reference sequence). Deletions cut 1 base from V and 2 bases from J, with 9 bases between. The CDR3 has 15 amino acids. Assay used: immunoSEQ multiplex PCR; TCRdb lists only in-frame clones, some missing. The sample holds some 120,000 clones, roughly 92% seen once. Overall study findings and caveats: Spike-specific TCR breadth and depth both grew after two AZD1222 doses.

This sequence joins TRBV3-1 (or the pseudogene TRBV3-2) and TRBJ2-1; D uncertain. This clonotype originated in an adult who received the AZD1222 COVID-19 vaccine. The sequenced sample was peripheral blood, obtained 28 days after the second AZD1222 dose. The CDR3 nucleotides are TGTGCCAGCAGCCAAGTGGCGGTTACCTACAATGAGCAGTTCTTC. Translating gives CASSQVAVTYNEQFF.